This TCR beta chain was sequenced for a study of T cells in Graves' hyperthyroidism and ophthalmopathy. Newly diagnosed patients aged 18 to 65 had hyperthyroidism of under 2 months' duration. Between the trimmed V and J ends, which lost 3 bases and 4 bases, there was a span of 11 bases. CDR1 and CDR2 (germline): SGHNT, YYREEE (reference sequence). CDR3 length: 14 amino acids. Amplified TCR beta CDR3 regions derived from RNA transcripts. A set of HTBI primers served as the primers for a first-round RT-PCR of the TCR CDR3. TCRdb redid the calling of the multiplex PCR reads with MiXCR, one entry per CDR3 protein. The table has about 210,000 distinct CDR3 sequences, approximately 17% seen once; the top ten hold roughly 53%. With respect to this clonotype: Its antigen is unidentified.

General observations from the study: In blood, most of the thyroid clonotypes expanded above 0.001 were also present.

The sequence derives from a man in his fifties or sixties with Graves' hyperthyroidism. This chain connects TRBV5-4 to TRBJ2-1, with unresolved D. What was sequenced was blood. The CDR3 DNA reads TGTGCCAGCAGCTCCCGTGGGCCGTACAATGAGCAGTTCTTC. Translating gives CASSSRGPYNEQFF. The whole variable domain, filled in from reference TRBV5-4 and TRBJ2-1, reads ETGVTQSPTHLIKTRGQQVTLRCSSQSGHNTVSWYQQALGQGPQFIFQYYREEENGRGNFPPRFSGLQFPNYSSELNVNALELDDSALYLCASSSRGPYNEQFFGPGTRLTVL.